Each of the 17 T cell receptor beta chains below was sequenced from the same sample in a study of T cell clonotyping in hematopoietic cell transplantation. The table came from immunoSEQ multiplex PCR; TCRdb's copy has only in-frame clones and leaves some out. The sample yields approximately 6,000 clones, around 80% seen once. The source material was PBMCs, sampled 100 days after allogeneic stem cell transplant. The receptors derive from a male patient in his fifties who had an allogeneic stem cell transplant from an unrelated donor, so the T cells may come from the graft donor. Some clones in this sample may be carry-over from other donors' samples.

The chain joins TRBV27 to TRBJ2-7; 8 nucleotides agree with TRBD2. Germline assignment: CDR1 MNHEY and CDR2 SMNVEV (reference sequence). With 5 bases clipped from V and 4 bases from J, the junction kept 1 base outside the gene matches. The CDR3 loop spans 12 amino acids. CDR3 DNA: TGTGCCAGCAGTAGCGGGAGTTACGAGCAGTACTTC. It translates to CASSSGSYEQYF.

The V call is TRBV30, the J call TRBJ1-2; D possibly corresponds to TRBD1 (5 bases). Per germline, CDR1 GTSNPN and CDR2 SVGIG (reference sequence). The CDR3 runs 14 residues. The germline V and J ends were trimmed by 3 bases and 4 bases, with 15 bases remaining between them. The CDR3 coding sequence is TGTGCCTGGAGCCCCGGGGCGGCAGCCTATGGCTACACCTTC. It is translated as CAWSPGAAAYGYTF. Filled out from reference TRBV30 and TRBJ1-2, the complete variable domain reads SQTIHQWPATLVQPVGSPLSLECTVEGTSNPNLYWYRQAAGRGLQLLFYSVGIGQISSEVPQNLSASRPQDRQFILSSKKLLLSDSGFYLCAWSPGAAAYGYTFGSGTRLTVV.

This clone came up once. The V gene is TRBV28, the J gene TRBJ2-7; 9 nucleotides line up with TRBD2. Germline CDR1 is MDHEN and CDR2 is SYDVKM. Trimming cost V 5 bases and J 4 bases; bases outside gene matches: 21. CDR3 length: 19 amino acids. Here the CDR3 DNA reads TGTGCCAGCAGTGATATGATGATGGGAGTTAGCGGGAGACCATACGAGCAGTACTTC. Translation: CASSDMMMGVSGRPYEQYF.

This clone rates as large. The V and J genes are TRBV15 and TRBJ2-7; D is unresolved. Germline lookup yields CDR1 LNHNV and CDR2 YYDKDF (reference sequence). V shed 0 bases and J shed 2 bases, with 11 bases lying between them. This CDR3 spans 15 amino acids. The CDR3 region has the DNA TGTGCCACCAGCAGAGAACCCACTCCGACCTACGAGCAGTACTTC. Protein sequence: CATSREPTPTYEQYF.

The chain combines TRBV6-5 with TRBJ1-2; 8 positions match TRBD1. CDR3 length equals 14 residues. V shed 2 bases and J 3 bases; nucleotides not matched to a gene: 2. Germline CDR1 and CDR2: MNHEY and SVGAGI. The CDR3 is CASSYATGDYGYTF. The CDR3 DNA reads as TGTGCCAGCAGTTACGCGACAGGGGACTATGGCTACACCTTC.

CDR3 region: CATKPQGDYGYTF. CDR3 nucleotide sequence: TGCGCCACCAAACCGCAGGGTGACTATGGCTACACCTTC. This chain joins TRBV5-1 and TRBJ1-2, with a tentative D call TRBD1 (5 bases). Looked up from germline, CDR1 is SGHRS and CDR2 is YFSETQ. This CDR3 is 13 amino acids long. V was trimmed by 9 bases and J by 3 bases, leaving 15 bases between them.

The V and J genes are TRBV19 and TRBJ2-5; 9 bases align to TRBD2. The CDR3 spans 16 residues. Trimming at V came to 1 base and at J to 2 bases, leaving 5 bases not matched to a gene. Per germline, CDR1 LNHDA and CDR2 SQIVND (reference sequence). Here the CDR3 reads CASSIVASGGQETQYF. For the CDR3, the DNA is TGTGCCAGTAGTATAGTTGCCAGCGGGGGGCAAGAGACCCAGTACTTC.

This sequence joins TRBV4-1 and TRBJ2-5; 9 bases are shared with TRBD2. This CDR3 spans 15 amino acids. The junction had 9 bases not matched to a gene; V was cut back by 5 bases and J by 5 bases. Germline values: CDR1 MGHRA, CDR2 YSYEKL. CDR3 protein: CASSSTSGSQETQYF. The CDR3 nucleotides are TGCGCCAGCAGCTCGACTAGCGGATCGCAGGAGACCCAGTACTTC.

The chain employs TRBV4-2 and TRBJ2-5, with D possibly being TRBD2 (6 bases). The V end was cut by 1 base, the J end by 4 bases, with 10 bases between. Germline loops: CDR1 LGHNA, CDR2 YNFKEQ. This CDR3 is 14 amino acids long. DNA of the CDR3: TGTGCCAGCAGCCAAGCTAGCGCGGGAGAGACCCAGTACTTC. This codes for CASSQASAGETQYF.

This chain joins TRBV9 and TRBJ2-1, with 10 bases lining up with TRBD2. Germline V gives CDR1 SGDLS, CDR2 YYNGEE. This CDR3 has 16 residues. The ends lost 0 bases at V and 12 bases at J; junction bases unmatched: 12. Here the CDR3 reads CASSVDDSGGHGRQFF. In DNA form, the CDR3 reads TGTGCCAGCAGCGTAGATGATAGCGGGGGGCATGGGCGGCAGTTCTTC.

The rearrangement links TRBV29-1 to TRBJ1-1; D might be TRBD1 (6 bases). There are 14 residues in the CDR3. V was shortened by 5 bases and J by 5 bases, with 18 bases between the two germline ends. Germline loops: CDR1 SQVTM, CDR2 ANQGSEA. The chain's CDR3 is CSVQNLRGGTEAFF. DNA of the CDR3: TGCAGCGTTCAGAACCTTCGAGGGGGGACTGAAGCTTTCTTT.

CDR3 sequence: CASSQEGTANQPQHF. The DNA of the CDR3 is TGCGCCAGCAGCCAAGAGGGCACGGCTAATCAGCCCCAGCATTTT. The chain is built from TRBV4-1 and TRBJ1-5, with D hard to call. CDR1 is MGHRA, CDR2 YSYEKL, per germline. This CDR3 region has 15 residues. V was pared by 0 bases and J by 4 bases, with 10 bases between.

This clone was counted only a few times. The V and J genes are TRBV6-6 and TRBJ2-7; TRBD2 is a possible D gene (5 bases). The CDR3 is 14 residues long. The germline V gene has CDR1 MNHNY and CDR2 SVGAGI (reference sequence). V gave up 3 bases and J gave up 4 bases, with 13 bases separating them. The CDR3 DNA reads TGTGCCAGCAGTTATCTACCAGCGGAATACGAGCAGTACTTC. Protein product: CASSYLPAEYEQYF.

The rearrangement uses TRBV7-3 and TRBJ1-6, with 8 bases that match TRBD1. Germline V CDR1 and CDR2: SGHTA, FQGTGA. J gave up 9 bases and V 5 bases, and 6 bases lay outside the gene matches. The CDR3 is 14 residues long. This chain's CDR3 is CASSGQGVSSPLHF. The CDR3 coding sequence is TGTGCCAGCAGCGGACAGGGAGTCAGTTCACCCCTCCACTTT. Together with reference TRBV7-3 and TRBJ1-6, the CDR3 gives the full variable domain: GAGVSQTPSNKVTEKGKYVELRCDPISGHTALYWYRQSLGQGPEFLIYFQGTGAADDSGLPNDRFFAVRPEGSVSTLKIQRTERGDSAVYLCASSGQGVSSPLHFGNGTRLTVT.

This chain links TRBV5-4 with TRBJ2-1; 8 nucleotides align to TRBD2. J lost 2 bases, V lost 4 bases, and 8 bases had no gene match. Germline CDR1 is SGHNT and CDR2 is YYREEE (reference sequence). The CDR3 runs to 16 residues. CDR3 sequence (DNA): TGTGCCAGCAGCGGCACGGGAGGGGGACCCTACAATGAGCAGTTCTTC. Translating it yields CASSGTGGGPYNEQFF.

In this sample, this clone turned up a few times. This rearrangement joins TRBV30 to TRBJ1-4; a weak D match, TRBD1 (6 bases). Germline V gene data show CDR1 as GTSNPN and CDR2 as SVGIG (reference sequence). The CDR3 has 13 amino acids. The V gene lost 1 base and the J gene lost 7 bases, with 10 bases spanning the gap. The CDR3 reads CAWSAQTGEKLFF. CDR3 coding DNA: TGTGCCTGGAGTGCCCAGACAGGTGAAAAACTGTTTTTT. Drawing the rest from reference TRBV30 and TRBJ1-4, the complete variable domain is SQTIHQWPATLVQPVGSPLSLECTVEGTSNPNLYWYRQAAGRGLQLLFYSVGIGQISSEVPQNLSASRPQDRQFILSSKKLLLSDSGFYLCAWSAQTGEKLFFGSGTQLSVL.

This clone showed up just a few times. The rearrangement links TRBV19 to TRBJ1-5; weak D call: TRBD1 (6 bases). The CDR3 runs to 16 residues. V lost 3 bases and J lost 5, with 17 bases in between. Germline V gene lookup returns CDR1 LNHDA and CDR2 SQIVND (reference sequence). CDR3 region: CASSIGWGRRDQPQHF. In DNA form, the CDR3 reads TGTGCCAGTAGTATTGGGTGGGGGCGCAGGGATCAGCCCCAGCATTTT.